This passage covers 5 T cell receptor beta chains from one sample sequenced in a study of blood T cells in healthy people across ages. The use of a sample-barcoded 5' primer and a J-beta primer mix characterized a second PCR of about 6 to 12 cycles. TCRdb re-analysed the 5' RACE reads in MiXCR, keeping a single row per CDR3 protein. The table has about 830,000 distinct CDR3 sequences, approximately 59% seen once. Material for sequencing was blood. The receptors stem from a man under 40 in good health.

This sequence joins TRBV12-3 or TRBV12-4 and TRBJ2-4, with 9 nucleotides matching TRBD2. This CDR3 is 16 amino acids long. The trim removed 1 base at V and 8 bases at J, leaving 9 bases unmatched. Here the CDR3 reads CASSLGAGGVEDIQYF. CDR3 DNA sequence: TGTGCCAGCAGTTTAGGTGCGGGGGGGGTAGAGGACATTCAGTACTTC.

This sequence joins TRBV20-1 and TRBJ2-6; TRBD1 aligns across 7 bases. After removal of 6 bases from V and 0 bases from J, the junction contained 8 bases not matched to a gene. This CDR3 has 16 residues. The germline V gene has CDR1 DFQATT and CDR2 SNEGSKA (reference sequence). CDR3 in amino acids: CSASRGQHSGANVLTF. The CDR3 region has the DNA TGCAGTGCCTCCCGGGGACAGCACTCTGGGGCCAACGTCCTGACTTTC.

The chain combines TRBV5-1 with TRBJ2-3; 11 positions match TRBD2. Germline-derived CDR1 and CDR2 are SGHRS and YFSETQ. Trimming removed 4 bases from V and 1 base from J; junction bases left unmatched: 5. The CDR3 sequence is 16 residues long. The CDR3 loop is CASSRTTSGGTDTQYF. The DNA for the CDR3 is TGCGCCAGCAGCCGTACGACTAGCGGGGGCACAGATACGCAGTATTTT.

Only one count was recorded for this clonotype. The CDR3 bases are TGCGCCAGCAGCCAAGATTGGTTAGAGACCCAGTACTTC. Amino acid sequence: CASSQDWLETQYF. The V gene is TRBV4-3, the J gene TRBJ2-5; D is unresolved. There are 13 residues in the CDR3. The V and J ends lost 0 bases and 4 bases respectively, with 6 bases between them. CDR1 LGHNA and CDR2 YSLEER come from the germline V gene.

This clonotype came up once. The genes are TRBV28 and TRBJ2-5; D may be TRBD1 (6 bases). This CDR3 contains 16 residues. Germline V gene lookup returns CDR1 MDHEN and CDR2 SYDVKM. Between the trimmed V and J ends, which lost 5 bases and 1 base, there was a span of 17 bases. For the CDR3, the DNA is TGTGCCAGCAGTCAAGTGGGCAGGGGCCTCCAAGAGACCCAGTACTTC. It specifies CASSQVGRGLQETQYF. Filled out from reference TRBV28 and TRBJ2-5, the complete variable domain reads DVKVTQSSRYLVKRTGEKVFLECVQDMDHENMFWYRQDPGLGLRLIYFSYDVKMKEKGDIPEGYSVSREKKERFSLILESASTNQTSMYLCASSQVGRGLQETQYFGPGTRLLVL.